This TCR beta chain came from a study of blood T cell repertoires in COVID-19. Study-level background: The origin of the acute and convalescent COVID-19 samples was the United States, Italy and Spain.

The protocol was immunoSEQ multiplex PCR, while the TCRdb copy is restricted to in-frame clones and leaves out a portion. The sample holds 100,000 to 120,000 clones; roughly 85% are singletons and the top ten take about 12%. There are 14 residues in the CDR3. V was pared by 9 bases and J by 4 bases, with 19 bases between. Germline lookup yields CDR1 MNHNS and CDR2 SASEGT. This clone was found a few times. The sequence was collected from a human donor in a cohort sampled during active COVID-19. The V and J genes are TRBV6-1 and TRBJ2-7; weak D call: TRBD2 (6 bases). Sequenced sample: peripheral blood. The CDR3 protein is CASTKGRAGYEQYF. The CDR3 DNA reads TGTGCCAGTACGAAGGGCAGGGCGGGATACGAGCAGTACTTC.